This note documents a single T cell receptor beta chain sequence. Its antigen specificity is not known. No base qualities exist here, and no much larger clone lies one base off it. The 39 donors, aged about 6 to 95 years, were systemically healthy Caucasian individuals from Russia. Around 10 milliliters of peripheral blood were drawn from each donor into EDTA-treated Vacutainer tubes. Ficoll-Paque density-gradient centrifugation was used to isolate PBMCs, with at least 7 million obtained per sample. Trizol reagent was used to extract total RNA from PBMCs, with at least 6 micrograms per sample. Naive CD45RAhigh/CD27high T cell percentages were measured by flow cytometry on a PBMC aliquot from every donor. This specimen comes from a study of blood T cells in healthy people across ages (dated by TCRdb to between 2014 and 2017). For the study in its entirety: Template switching captured roughly one uniquely barcoded TCR beta cDNA molecule per two T cells in model experiments. Using deep sequencing normalized with unique cDNA molecular identifiers, the study measured how TCR beta repertoire diversity changes with age. The donors were divided into four age groups: young (average approximately 17 years), middle-aged (roughly 40), aged (approximately 62) and long-lived (82). To avoid experimental bias, donors of different ages were distributed randomly across sequencing lanes. Using the same blood draw, the study looked at two additional independent replicas of 1 million unique cDNA reads for two donors, one aged 18 to 29 and the other aged 80 or older.

Library method: 5' RACE. Sequenced using an Illumina HiSeq 2500. The second PCR ran for about 7 to 11 cycles and used a J-beta primer mix along with a sample-barcoded 5' primer. A template-switch 5' adaptor carrying 12 random nucleotides introduced a unique molecular identifier onto each TCR beta cDNA molecule. At least 2.5 million CDR3-containing paired-end reads were obtained from each sample. First-strand cDNA was synthesized from all RNA with the Mint cDNA synthesis kit, primed by a TRBC-specific oligonucleotide. Following uracil-DNA glycosylase treatment, all cDNA underwent a first 18-cycle PCR with the universal primers M1SS and BC2_uni_R. The original methods were these. For normalization, 1 million high-quality reads were randomly selected from each sample, with every read carrying a distinct molecular identifier. Instead of being binned into consensus sequences, reads that shared molecular identifiers were thrown out. MiTCR, set to a Q25 quality threshold and the strictest error-elimination algorithm, was used for CDR3 identification, clonotype clustering and error correction. Lower-bound total TCR beta diversity was estimated with a nonparametric unseen species model using Euler transformation. TCRdb handled the public reads itself, with Q25 trimming in fastp and clone calling in MiXCR, and kept productive beta chains. When rows share a CDR3 protein, they turn into one entry using the most common DNA and genes. The V and J calls reflect TCRdb's pipeline rather than the authors' work. The sample table lists about 670,000 distinct CDR3 sequences, roughly 41% of them with a count of one. Together, the top ten hold 30% of the sample.

The germline V gene yields MGHRA for CDR1 and YSYEKL for CDR2. Compared with germline, V lacks 4 bases and J lacks 7 bases; bases without a gene match: 9. Inclusive of the bounding cysteine and phenylalanine, the CDR3 is 14 residues long. The retained sequence is limited to the CDR3, 42 bases, with the frame set at the first base. What the study reported, not specific to this receptor: Total diversity estimates from one million sequenced T cells were considered lower bounds and underestimates. Conclusive comparison of naive and antigen-experienced compartments was prevented by the profiling of bulk unsorted PBMCs. Because donor CMV infection status was unknown, age-related changes in expanded clonotypes were potentially confounded. The long-lived group showed more naive CD4+ T cells, fewer expanded clones and increased TCR diversity than the aged group, suggesting age selection. As age increased, observed TCR beta diversity per million T cells dropped in a roughly linear way, and a significant reduction was already evident by age 40. There was a strong correlation between observed TCR beta diversity and the percentage of naive T cells measured by flow cytometry.

The sequencing input was blood. The chain couples TRBV4-1 to TRBJ1-2; 7 of the junction bases match TRBD1. The clonotype was recovered from a man older than 75 in good health. The sequenced DNA is TGCGCCAGCAGCCTCAGGGACAGCACCTTTGGCTACACCTTC. It translates as CASSLRDSTFGYTF.